A selection of T cell receptor beta chains follows, all from one sample in a study of T cell responses to AZD1222 COVID-19 vaccine. Assay: immunoSEQ multiplex PCR; the TCRdb copy retains only in-frame clones and omits some. Found here are under 150,000 clones, around 90% of them singletons; the top ten hold roughly 8.9%. This specimen was peripheral blood, taken on day 0 of AZD1222 vaccination. These receptors were taken from an adult in good health. The CDR3 runs from the conserved cysteine through the conserved F or W. The order of the fields is V gene, D gene, J gene, clone size, CDR3 protein, CDR3 DNA. The D gene is left open where the match is weak. Not all rows give a size; the values are once, few, many and, for expanded clones, a class.

v_gene: TRBV15
d_gene: NA
j_gene: TRBJ1-6
abundance: NA
CDR3aa: CATSRGGARPPLHF
CDR3nt: TGTGCCACCAGCAGAGGCGGGGCTCGGCCACCCCTCCACTTT

v_gene: TRBV7-2
d_gene: NA
j_gene: TRBJ1-1
abundance: NA
CDR3aa: CASSLARPNTEAFF
CDR3nt: TGTGCCAGCAGCTTAGCAAGGCCGAACACTGAAGCTTTCTTT

v_gene: TRBV4-1
d_gene: NA
j_gene: TRBJ2-1
abundance: once
CDR3aa: CAIRAPWSFF
CDR3nt: TGCGCCATTCGGGCCCCCTGGAGCTTCTTC

v_gene: TRBV11-2
d_gene: NA
j_gene: TRBJ1-2
abundance: NA
CDR3aa: CASARRGTNYGYTF
CDR3nt: TGTGCCAGCGCTCGGAGGGGAACTAACTATGGCTACACCTTC

v_gene: TRBV7-6
d_gene: NA
j_gene: TRBJ2-5
abundance: once
CDR3aa: CASRNAGDGEGTQYF
CDR3nt: TGTGCCAGCAGAAATGCAGGGGATGGGGAGGGGACCCAGTACTTC

v_gene: TRBV2
d_gene: NA
j_gene: TRBJ1-2
abundance: NA
CDR3aa: CASTQTGLDYGYTF
CDR3nt: TGTGCCAGCACCCAAACAGGGCTCGACTATGGCTACACCTTC

v_gene: TRBV29-1
d_gene: NA
j_gene: TRBJ2-1
abundance: NA
CDR3aa: CSVERVYRNEQFF
CDR3nt: TGCAGCGTTGAAAGAGTCTACCGAAATGAGCAGTTCTTC

v_gene: TRBV27
d_gene: NA
j_gene: TRBJ1-5
abundance: once
CDR3aa: CASSFRGSNQPQHF
CDR3nt: TGTGCCAGCAGTTTTCGGGGAAGCAATCAGCCCCAGCATTTT

v_gene: TRBV7-2
d_gene: TRBD1
j_gene: TRBJ2-1
abundance: NA
CDR3aa: CASSLRPDRYNEQFF
CDR3nt: TGTGCCAGCAGCTTACGGCCGGACAGGTACAATGAGCAGTTCTTC

v_gene: TRBV30
d_gene: TRBD2
j_gene: TRBJ2-7
abundance: NA
CDR3aa: CAWRGGGLSYEQYF
CDR3nt: TGTGCCTGGAGGGGCGGGGGGTTGTCCTACGAGCAGTACTTC

v_gene: TRBV9
d_gene: NA
j_gene: TRBJ2-1
abundance: NA
CDR3aa: CASSVSTRRVDEQFF
CDR3nt: TGTGCCAGCAGCGTATCGACCCGGAGGGTCGATGAGCAGTTCTTC

v_gene: TRBV9
d_gene: NA
j_gene: TRBJ1-5
abundance: NA
CDR3aa: CASSVGTGNQPQHF
CDR3nt: TGTGCCAGCAGCGTAGGAACAGGCAATCAGCCCCAGCATTTT

v_gene: TRBV4-2
d_gene: NA
j_gene: TRBJ1-4
abundance: once
CDR3aa: CASSQASGINEKLFF
CDR3nt: TGTGCCAGCAGCCAAGCGTCCGGAATTAATGAAAAACTGTTTTTT

v_gene: TRBV5-4
d_gene: NA
j_gene: TRBJ2-5
abundance: NA
CDR3aa: CASSLGGGETQYF
CDR3nt: TGTGCCAGCAGCTTGGGTGGGGGAGAGACCCAGTACTTC

v_gene: TRBV3-1/TRBV3-2
d_gene: TRBD1
j_gene: TRBJ2-7
abundance: NA
CDR3aa: CASSQADRWYDEQYF
CDR3nt: TGTGCCAGCAGCCAAGCGGACAGGTGGTACGACGAGCAGTACTTC

v_gene: TRBV10-1
d_gene: NA
j_gene: TRBJ2-1
abundance: NA
CDR3aa: CASSGPGTLGDNEQFF
CDR3nt: TGCGCCAGCAGTGGCCCCGGGACCTTGGGGGACAATGAGCAGTTCTTC

v_gene: TRBV24-1
d_gene: NA
j_gene: TRBJ1-5
abundance: NA
CDR3aa: CATSDLRGGWGNQPQHF
CDR3nt: TGTGCCACCAGTGATTTGAGGGGGGGCTGGGGCAATCAGCCCCAGCATTTT

v_gene: TRBV6-6
d_gene: NA
j_gene: TRBJ1-1
abundance: NA
CDR3aa: CASSDDTYSEAFF
CDR3nt: TGTGCCAGCAGTGACGACACCTACAGTGAAGCTTTCTTT

v_gene: TRBV19
d_gene: NA
j_gene: TRBJ2-7
abundance: NA
CDR3aa: CASSKASFSYEQYF
CDR3nt: TGTGCCAGTAGTAAGGCGTCCTTTTCGTACGAGCAGTACTTC

v_gene: TRBV4-1
d_gene: NA
j_gene: TRBJ2-3
abundance: once
CDR3aa: CASSPQRSSTDTQYF
CDR3nt: TGCGCCAGCAGCCCACAGCGGTCTAGCACAGATACGCAGTATTTT

v_gene: TRBV29-1
d_gene: TRBD1
j_gene: TRBJ2-5
abundance: once
CDR3aa: CSVPGGQGLETQYF
CDR3nt: TGCAGCGTGCCGGGGGGACAGGGTCTGGAGACCCAGTACTTC

v_gene: TRBV5-6
d_gene: TRBD2
j_gene: TRBJ2-3
abundance: NA
CDR3aa: CASSLESWFSGGAADTQYF
CDR3nt: TGTGCCAGCAGCTTGGAGTCCTGGTTTAGCGGGGGGGCGGCAGATACGCAGTATTTT

v_gene: TRBV2
d_gene: NA
j_gene: TRBJ1-2
abundance: NA
CDR3aa: CASSEQGNYGYTF
CDR3nt: TGTGCCAGCAGTGAACAGGGGAACTATGGCTACACCTTC

v_gene: TRBV20-1
d_gene: NA
j_gene: TRBJ2-7
abundance: NA
CDR3aa: CSATRGSEQYF
CDR3nt: TGCAGTGCTACAAGAGGGTCCGAGCAGTACTTC

v_gene: TRBV18
d_gene: TRBD1
j_gene: TRBJ1-1
abundance: NA
CDR3aa: CASLFFPTGGLDTEAFF
CDR3nt: TGTGCCAGCTTATTCTTCCCAACAGGGGGATTGGACACTGAAGCTTTCTTT

v_gene: TRBV19
d_gene: NA
j_gene: TRBJ1-4
abundance: NA
CDR3aa: CASIVCVVKRATNEKLFF
CDR3nt: TGTGCCAGTATTGTATGCGTAGTGAAGAGAGCAACTAATGAAAAACTGTTTTTT

v_gene: TRBV11-2
d_gene: TRBD2
j_gene: TRBJ2-3
abundance: NA
CDR3aa: CASSSYPRIAGARDTQYF
CDR3nt: TGTGCCAGCAGCTCTTACCCGAGGATAGCGGGAGCCCGGGATACGCAGTATTTT

v_gene: TRBV7-2
d_gene: NA
j_gene: TRBJ1-2
abundance: NA
CDR3aa: CASSLASGAGGYTF
CDR3nt: TGTGCCAGCAGCTTAGCTTCGGGGGCTGGCGGCTACACCTTC

v_gene: TRBV28
d_gene: NA
j_gene: TRBJ2-3
abundance: NA
CDR3aa: CASSLSGTQGRDTQYF
CDR3nt: TGTGCCAGCAGTCTGTCCGGGACCCAGGGCCGGGATACGCAGTATTTT

v_gene: TRBV5-4
d_gene: TRBD2
j_gene: TRBJ2-1
abundance: NA
CDR3aa: CASSRGGQGIYNEQFF
CDR3nt: TGTGCCAGCAGCCGGGGGGGGCAGGGCATCTACAATGAGCAGTTCTTC

v_gene: TRBV7-9
d_gene: NA
j_gene: TRBJ2-7
abundance: NA
CDR3aa: CASSPTGGDRPYEQYF
CDR3nt: TGTGCCAGCAGCCCAACGGGCGGCGATCGCCCCTACGAGCAGTACTTC

v_gene: TRBV12-3/TRBV12-4
d_gene: NA
j_gene: TRBJ1-5
abundance: NA
CDR3aa: CASSPEGNQPQHF
CDR3nt: TGTGCCAGCAGCCCTGAAGGGAATCAGCCCCAGCATTTT